What follows are 4 T cell receptor beta chains derived from one specimen sequenced in a study of molecular identifiers for immune sequencing clone quantification. TCRdb re-derived calls from the PCR reads in MiXCR, one entry per CDR3 protein. Counted here are about 640,000 distinct CDR3 sequences, 20% occurring once; the ten biggest clones make up around 0.86%. The specimen was naive CD8+ T cells from blood, with Jurkat cell RNA spiked in. The subset is: FACS-sorted CD8+CD4-CCR7+CD45RA+ naive T cells. All receptors come from a human donor in good health. Some libraries in this study had Jurkat cell RNA spiked in.

This clonotype was observed at least ten times. This chain links TRBV5-6 with TRBJ1-6; D gene uncertain. V was pared by 1 base and J by 9 bases, with 14 bases between. This CDR3 has 15 amino acids. From germline, CDR1 is SGHDT and CDR2 YYEEEE. DNA for the CDR3: TGTGCCAGCAGCTTGCAACCGGATGGGATTTCACCCCTCCACTTT. It is translated as CASSLQPDGISPLHF.

In its sample, this clonotype was seen many times. The gene calls are TRBV28 and TRBJ2-3; D is possibly TRBD2 (6 bases). Trimming took off 6 bases at V and 6 bases at J, with 25 bases between the two ends. The CDR3 is made up of 17 amino acids. Per germline, CDR1 MDHEN and CDR2 SYDVKM. The CDR3 sequence: CASSPPSYAGTTDTQYF. The CDR3 DNA sequence: TGTGCCAGCAGCCCTCCTTCGTATGCGGGAACTACGGATACGCAGTATTTT.

Points on this clonotype: This may come from a read error, since a much larger clone is one base off. The chain carries TRBV29-1 and TRBJ2-7, with a possible D match to TRBD2 (5 bases). CDR1 and CDR2 from the germline V gene are SQVTM and ANQGSEA. CDR3 length: 14 amino acids. Written as DNA, the CDR3 is TGCGGCGTTGCCTTCTCCCCGGGATCCTACGAGCAGTACTTC. This sequence encodes CGVAFSPGSYEQYF.

A single count supports this clonotype. Relative to the germline gene, one junction end is altered; a read error may explain this. This chain connects TRBV5-3 to TRBJ1-1, with 7 nucleotides matching TRBD1. TRBV5-3 counts as an open reading frame of uncertain function. The CDR3 covers 12 residues. CDR3 residues: CARSLGQLEAFF. The CDR3 region has the DNA TGTGCCAGGAGCTTGGGACAGCTTGAAGCTTTCTTT.